This TCR beta chain emerged from a study of blood T cell repertoires in COVID-19. Whole-study context: Samples taken during acute and convalescent COVID-19 were collected in the United States, Italy and Spain.

Libraries were prepared by immunoSEQ multiplex PCR; TCRdb keeps only in-frame clonotypes and omits some of them. The sample has just over 350,000 clones; about 90% are singletons. Those enrolled, adults aged roughly 18 to 100 years, came from fewer than 25 US areas. Participants were placed into cohorts based on the clinical history they reported. CDR1 is MDHEN, CDR2 SYDVKM, per germline. V dropped 5 bases and J dropped 8; count of bases not matched to a gene: 5. The CDR3 has 13 residues. Material: PBMCs or T cells enriched from blood (not recorded which). The chain uses TRBV28 and TRBJ1-2; 10 nucleotides match TRBD1. This clonotype was sampled from a woman in her 30s who had recovered from COVID-19. The CDR3 bases are TGTGCCAGCAGTCGACAGGGGGCGGAGGGCTACACCTTC. Its protein product is CASSRQGAEGYTF.